These 16 T cell receptor beta chains were sequenced from one sample in a study of cytomegalovirus exposure and HLA in healthy donors. The primer mix had 60 Vbeta and 13 Jbeta primers. TCRdb's copy holds only in-frame clones and misses some; the assay was immunoSEQ multiplex PCR. The table includes under 80,000 clones, about 79% detected once. What was sequenced was PBMCs. Source of these receptors: a middle-aged woman in good health and CMV-seronegative.

This chain connects TRBV6-5 to TRBJ2-7; 8 bases match TRBD2. The CDR3 covers 14 residues. Germline trimming cut 2 bases from V and 5 bases from J; bases unmatched to any gene: 5. Germline V gene lookup returns CDR1 MNHEY and CDR2 SVGAGI. The CDR3 DNA sequence: TGTGCCAGCAGTTACGGACTAGCAACCCACGAGCAGTACTTC. Translation gives CASSYGLATHEQYF.

This chain joins TRBV20-1 and TRBJ2-7; TRBD1 might be the D (6 bases). The V end was cut by 6 bases, the J end by 3 bases, with 9 bases between. This CDR3 spans 11 amino acids. Germline loops: CDR1 DFQATT, CDR2 SNEGSKA (reference sequence). The CDR3 region has the DNA TGCAGTGCACTAGGGGGCTACGAGCAGTACTTC. Amino acid sequence: CSALGGYEQYF.

The chain combines TRBV10-1 with TRBJ2-7; 10 nucleotides line up with TRBD1. V lost 0 bases, J lost 2 bases, and 1 base stayed unmatched. The CDR3 is 15 residues long. The V gene's germline CDR1 is WNHNN and CDR2 SYGVQD (reference sequence). CDR3 DNA: TGCGCCAGCAGTGAGTCGGGACAGGGGCCCTACGAGCAGTACTTC. Protein: CASSESGQGPYEQYF.

This chain joins TRBV18 and TRBJ2-7; 7 nucleotides agree with TRBD1. The junction had 4 bases not matched to a gene; V was cut back by 5 bases and J by 3 bases. Per the germline V gene, CDR1 is KGHSH and CDR2 is LQKENI. This CDR3 spans 13 amino acids. The CDR3: CASSVAGGYEQYF. The CDR3 nucleotides are TGTGCCAGCTCAGTAGCAGGGGGCTACGAGCAGTACTTC. Complete variable domain (other parts from reference TRBV18 and TRBJ2-7): NAGVMQNPRHLVRRRGQEARLRCSPMKGHSHVYWYRQLPEEGLKFMVYLQKENIIDESGMPKERFSAEFPKEGPSILRIQQVVRGDSAAYFCASSVAGGYEQYFGPGTRLTVT.

This sequence joins TRBV5-1 and TRBJ2-7, with 8 bases matching TRBD2. Looked up from germline, CDR1 is SGHRS and CDR2 is YFSETQ. This CDR3 comprises 18 residues. Unmatched junction bases numbered 13, after V lost 0 bases and J lost 2 bases. CDR3 amino acids: CASSLAGGGGLAPYEQYF. Here the CDR3 DNA reads TGCGCCAGCAGCTTGGCCGGGGGCGGAGGACTAGCCCCCTACGAGCAGTACTTC.

The CDR3 region has the DNA TGTGCCAGCAGCCCGGAGACGGTCTCTGGAAACACCATATATTTT. This gives the protein CASSPETVSGNTIYF. The J gene is TRBJ1-3, the V gene TRBV6-1; the D is unclear. Deletions cut 6 bases from V and 0 bases from J, with 12 bases between. CDR1 is MNHNS and CDR2 is SASEGT in the germline V gene. This CDR3 has 15 amino acids.

J is TRBJ1-4 and V is TRBV7-8; possibly TRBD1 for D (5 bases). The CDR3 contains 15 residues. V was shortened by 1 base and J by 3 bases, with 9 bases between the two germline ends. Germline V gene sequence: CDR1 SGHVS, CDR2 FQNEAQ. The CDR3 nucleotides read TGTGCCAGCAGCTTAGTAGGGGCAGCTAATGAAAAACTGTTTTTT. The encoded protein is CASSLVGAANEKLFF.

V gene TRBV7-2 combines with J gene TRBJ2-3, with TRBD2 matching over 9 bases. Germline loops: CDR1 SGHTA, CDR2 FQGNSA. Losses at the gene ends were 5 bases for V and 4 bases for J; bases not matched to a gene: 13. This CDR3 spans 17 amino acids. In DNA form, the CDR3 reads TGTGCCAGCAGCACCACGTGGAGTAGCGGGAGTTCAGATACGCAGTATTTT. As protein: CASSTTWSSGSSDTQYF.

The chain recombines TRBV28 with TRBJ2-7; D is uncertain. V dropped 6 bases and J dropped 0 bases, with 6 bases sitting between them. There are 12 residues in the CDR3. The V gene's germline CDR1 is MDHEN and CDR2 SYDVKM. The CDR3 sequence is CASSTSSYEQYF. CDR3 nucleotides: TGTGCCAGCAGCACAAGCTCCTACGAGCAGTACTTC. Supplemented by reference TRBV28 and TRBJ2-7, the full variable domain reads DVKVTQSSRYLVKRTGEKVFLECVQDMDHENMFWYRQDPGLGLRLIYFSYDVKMKEKGDIPEGYSVSREKKERFSLILESASTNQTSMYLCASSTSSYEQYFGPGTRLTVT.

This chain links TRBV7-2 with TRBJ2-5, with D tentatively TRBD1 (5 bases). Germline-derived CDR1 and CDR2 are SGHTA and FQGNSA. CDR3 length: 12 residues. Between the trimmed V and J ends, which lost 1 base and 8 bases, there was a span of 8 bases. The CDR3 bases are TGTGCCAGCAGCTTAGATAGGGGAACCCAGTACTTC. It specifies CASSLDRGTQYF.

This rearrangement joins TRBV10-3 to TRBJ2-7; D is perhaps TRBD2 (7 bases). Germline lookup yields CDR1 ENHRY and CDR2 SYGVKD. Trimming removed 2 bases from V and 1 base from J, with 9 bases in between. The CDR3 is 14 residues long. The CDR3 spells CAISERGASYEQYF. As DNA, the CDR3 is TGTGCCATCAGTGAGCGGGGGGCTTCCTACGAGCAGTACTTC.

The gene calls are TRBV5-1 and TRBJ2-1, with TRBD2 matching 14 bases. The CDR3 has 15 amino acids. The V gene end was trimmed by 2 bases and the J gene end by 6 bases; junction bases not matched to a gene: 1. Germline V gene sequence: CDR1 SGHRS, CDR2 YFSETQ. The CDR3 DNA reads as TGCGCCAGCAGCTTAGGGACTAGCGGGAGCAATGAGCAGTTCTTC. This gives the protein CASSLGTSGSNEQFF.

This clone was detected only a few times. The V and J genes are TRBV19 and TRBJ1-2; D is perhaps TRBD1 (5 bases). This CDR3 has 13 residues. V dropped 11 bases and J dropped 8 bases, with 21 bases sitting between them. CDR1 LNHDA and CDR2 SQIVND come from the germline V gene (reference sequence). CDR3 sequence reads: CARGGGGLRGYTF. The CDR3 coding sequence is TGTGCCCGAGGCGGGGGTGGCCTTCGCGGCTACACCTTC.

The chain is built from TRBV7-6 and TRBJ2-1; 9 nucleotides align to TRBD2. This CDR3 region has 15 residues. CDR1 is SGHVS and CDR2 is FNYEAQ in the germline V gene. The J segment lost 8 bases and the V segment lost 6 bases, leaving 11 bases of the junction unmatched. The CDR3, as DNA: TGTGCCAGCAGATCGGGGGTTAGCGGGAGCCATGAGCAGTTCTTC. It translates to CASRSGVSGSHEQFF.

This clone was recorded once. The rearrangement links TRBV6-1 to TRBJ1-1, with 8 bases identical to TRBD1. The V segment lost 6 bases and the J segment 4 bases; nucleotides outside the gene matches: 7. CDR1 and CDR2 from the germline V gene are MNHNS and SASEGT. This CDR3 spans 14 amino acids. The DNA of the CDR3 is TGTGCCAGCAGGTCCGGGACAGGTGGCACTGAAGCTTTCTTT. Translation gives CASRSGTGGTEAFF.

This clone has a handful of counts. The genes are TRBV9 and TRBJ2-6; TRBD1 agrees at 7 bases. This CDR3 is built from 16 residues. After removal of 4 bases from V and 1 base from J, the junction contained 5 bases not matched to a gene. Germline V lookup: CDR1 SGDLS, CDR2 YYNGEE. Written as DNA, the CDR3 is TGTGCCAGCAGCCCCACGACAGGGTCTGGGGCCAACGTCCTGACTTTC. This gives the protein CASSPTTGSGANVLTF. The complete variable domain, with remaining parts taken from reference TRBV9 and TRBJ2-6, reads DSGVTQTPKHLITATGQRVTLRCSPRSGDLSVYWYQQSLDQGLQFLIQYYNGEERAKGNILERFSAQQFPDLHSELNLSSLELGDSALYFCASSPTTGSGANVLTFGAGSRLTVL.